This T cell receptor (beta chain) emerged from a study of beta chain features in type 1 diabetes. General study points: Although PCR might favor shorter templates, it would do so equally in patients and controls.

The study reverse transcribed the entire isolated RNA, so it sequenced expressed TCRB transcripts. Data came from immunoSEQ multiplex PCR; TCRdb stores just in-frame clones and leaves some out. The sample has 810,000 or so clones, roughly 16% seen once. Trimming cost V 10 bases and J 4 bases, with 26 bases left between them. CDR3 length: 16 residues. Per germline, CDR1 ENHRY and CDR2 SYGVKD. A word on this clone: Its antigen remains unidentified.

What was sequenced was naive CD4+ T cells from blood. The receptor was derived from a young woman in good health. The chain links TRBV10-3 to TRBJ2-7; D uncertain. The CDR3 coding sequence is TGTGCCACCAGAAGTCAGGTCACCCAAACCAAATACGAGCAGTACTTC. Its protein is CATRSQVTQTKYEQYF.